This T cell receptor (beta chain) stems from a study of CD8+ T cells in alopecia areata. Stated treatment: oral pan-JAK inhibitor, 5-10 mg twice daily. V was shortened by 4 bases and J by 1 base, with 8 bases between the two germline ends. CDR1 and CDR2 from the germline V gene are SGDLS and YYNGEE. This CDR3 is built from 13 residues. Extracted RNA was reverse transcribed into cDNA, the sequencing template. This table comes from immunoSEQ multiplex PCR, and its TCRdb copy is limited to in-frame clones, with some not included. The repertoire includes about 120,000 clones, 53% of them detected once, and 0.45% to 0.5% sits in the top ten. Study-level findings and limits: Lesional scalp, especially alopecia totalis/universalis, showed higher clonality than normal scalp.

As concerns this clone: What it recognizes is unknown.

The source was CD4+ T cells sorted from blood, collected at week 4, from a patient treated with tofacitinib. This clonotype originated in a human donor with alopecia areata. The gene calls are TRBV9 and TRBJ2-5; no reliable D call. CDR3 in amino acids: CASSPQTQETQYF. CDR3 DNA sequence: TGTGCCAGCAGCCCCCAAACCCAAGAGACCCAGTACTTC.